The TCR beta chain described here comes from a study of spatial heterogeneity in lung cancer. Points from the study as a whole: Tumoral mutation counts were tracked by counts of expanded intratumoral alpha and beta TCRs.

The sample holds many counts of this clonotype. Its antigen remains unknown. Being off target in a library aimed at alpha chains, this beta chain has a size of little meaning. The CDR3 extends over 14 amino acids. V lost 3 bases and J 5 bases, leaving 12 bases between the germline ends. In germline, CDR1 is SGHKS, CDR2 YYEKEE (reference sequence). TCRdb reanalysed the 5' RACE reads using MiXCR and keeps one entry per CDR3 protein. The data show roughly 16,000 distinct CDR3 sequences, with approximately 6.2% seen just once and 5.5% to 8% held by the top ten. Time point described: sample taken at primary tumor resection. The study sequenced unsorted whole RNA from tumor, nontumor lung or frozen PBMC.

The V gene is TRBV5-5, the J gene TRBJ2-1; D ambiguous. Sequencing was performed on lung tumor tissue, taken at surgery. The TCR was taken from a male donor with early-stage non-small cell lung cancer. CDR3 sequence: CASSSRPPHNEQFF. CDR3 DNA sequence: TGTGCCAGCAGCTCCCGGCCCCCCCACAATGAGCAGTTCTTC.